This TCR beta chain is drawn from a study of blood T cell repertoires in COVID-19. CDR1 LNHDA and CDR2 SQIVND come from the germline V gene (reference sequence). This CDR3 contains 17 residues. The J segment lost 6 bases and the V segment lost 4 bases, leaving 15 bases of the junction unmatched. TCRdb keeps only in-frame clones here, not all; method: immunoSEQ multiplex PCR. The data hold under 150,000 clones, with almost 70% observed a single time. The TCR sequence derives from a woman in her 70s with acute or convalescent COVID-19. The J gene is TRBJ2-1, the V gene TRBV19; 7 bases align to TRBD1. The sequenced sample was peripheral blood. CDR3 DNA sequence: TGTGCCAGTAGTACTCCCTCTTTACAGGGGTATTCCAATGAGCAGTTCTTC. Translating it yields CASSTPSLQGYSNEQFF.